The subject of this entry is one TCR beta chain. Its antigen is currently unknown. V lost 5 bases, J lost 1 base, and 11 bases lay in between. Germline values: CDR1 SGHVS, CDR2 FQNEAQ. The length of the CDR3 is 14 residues. These data belong to a study of shared clonotypes between healthy human individuals. Findings and caveats of the study: Relative to memory subsets, naive subsets generally showed larger estimated richness.

Assay: immunoSEQ multiplex PCR; the TCRdb copy retains only in-frame clones and omits some. The data contain hundreds of thousands of clones, roughly 70% of them singletons. Material: memory CD4+ T cells sorted from blood. Subset of the sample: CD45RA-negative fraction. This clonotype was sampled from a woman aged 30 to 39 in good health. The rearrangement joins TRBV7-8 to TRBJ1-2, with unresolved D. The CDR3 DNA reads as TGTGCCAGCAGCCCGACACGTTTTAACTATGGCTACACCTTC. Its protein product is CASSPTRFNYGYTF.